This entry lists 5 T cell receptor beta chains sequenced from one sample in a study of shared clonotypes between healthy human individuals. TCRdb's copy holds only in-frame clones and misses some; the assay was immunoSEQ multiplex PCR. There are around 95,000 clones in the sample; 67% occur only once, and 45% lies in the top ten. Sequenced sample: memory CD8+ T cells sorted from blood. Subset indicated: CD45RO+ cells pooled with CCR7-negative TemRA cells. Source of these receptors: a man aged 25-45 years in good health.

CDR3 in amino acids: CASSRERGMGAKNIQYF. CDR3 coding DNA: TGTGCCAGCAGCCGGGAACGGGGGATGGGTGCCAAAAACATTCAGTACTTC. The V gene is TRBV11-2, the J gene TRBJ2-4; maybe TRBD2 (6 bases). CDR1 is SGHAT and CDR2 is FQNNGV in the germline V gene. The length of the CDR3 is 17 residues. V was cut by 5 bases and J by 1 base, with 18 bases left in between. The full variable domain, its missing parts supplied by reference TRBV11-2 and TRBJ2-4, is EAGVAQSPRYKIIEKRQSVAFWCNPISGHATLYWYQQILGQGPKLLIQFQNNGVVDDSQLPKDRFSAERLKGVDSTLKIQPAKLEDSAVYLCASSRERGMGAKNIQYFGAGTRLSVL.

The chain employs TRBV27 and TRBJ2-6; the match to TRBD2 covers 11 bases. Germline V gene data show CDR1 as MNHEY and CDR2 as SMNVEV (reference sequence). This CDR3 region has 20 residues. Trimming cost V 8 bases and J 0 bases; bases outside gene matches: 15. CDR3 region: CASRVRGGLAGGSGANVLTF. Written as DNA, the CDR3 is TGTGCCAGCCGAGTCCGAGGCGGACTAGCGGGTGGCTCTGGGGCCAACGTCCTGACTTTC.

This clone was counted a few times. The chain employs TRBV2 and TRBJ1-2; D possibly corresponds to TRBD1 (5 bases). Germline-derived CDR1 and CDR2 are SNHLY and FYNNEI. This CDR3 is 14 amino acids long. V dropped 2 bases and J dropped 2 bases, with 9 bases sitting between them. The CDR3 reads CASSEWSGNYGYTF. The CDR3 DNA reads TGTGCCAGCAGTGAATGGTCAGGGAACTATGGCTACACCTTC.

This sequence joins TRBV11-3 and TRBJ2-5; 7 bases align to TRBD1. The germline V gene has CDR1 SGHNT and CDR2 YENEEA. With 5 bases clipped from V and 1 base from J, the junction kept 1 base outside the gene matches. The CDR3 extends over 13 amino acids. The CDR3 nucleotides read TGTGCCAGCAGCCGGGACAGCCAAGAGACCCAGTACTTC. Its translation: CASSRDSQETQYF. The whole variable domain, filled in from reference TRBV11-3 and TRBJ2-5, reads EAGVVQSPRYKIIEKKQPVAFWCNPISGHNTLYWYLQNLGQGPELLIRYENEEAVDDSQLPKDRFSAERLKGVDSTLKIQPAELGDSAVYLCASSRDSQETQYFGPGTRLLVL.

The chain uses TRBV6-4 and TRBJ2-1, with TRBD1 identical over 9 bases. V dropped 3 bases and J dropped 4; count of bases not matched to a gene: 4. CDR1 is MRHNA, CDR2 SNTAGT, per germline. The CDR3 has 15 residues. CDR3 DNA: TGTGCCAGCAGTGAAGGGGACAGGGATTACAATGAGCAGTTCTTC. It is translated as CASSEGDRDYNEQFF.